This T cell receptor beta chain was recorded in a study of shared clonotypes between healthy human individuals. Overall study context: The donors, two women and a few men, were aged 18 to 49. General study points: The genetic and exposure-history diversity represented was limited by few donors.

A remark on this clone: Its specificity is unknown.

Germline values: CDR1 SGDLS, CDR2 YYNGEE. The ends were cut back, 2 bases at V and 3 bases at J, with 8 bases in the middle. The CDR3 extends over 13 amino acids. Replicate PCRs from sorted subsets contained roughly 220 ng DNA, which is some 32,000 T cell genomes. Using immunoSEQ multiplex PCR, the repertoire was profiled, and TCRdb retains in-frame clones only, with some absent. Of just over 2,000,000 clones listed, 95% are singletons. The sequence was collected from a man between 18 and 35 years old in good health. The rearrangement uses TRBV9 and TRBJ1-1, with D tentatively TRBD1 (5 bases). Sequences were obtained from naive CD4+ T cells sorted from blood. Subset of the sample: CD45RA+ positively selected. Written as DNA, the CDR3 is TGTGCCAGCAGCGTCCAGGGAGACACTGAAGCTTTCTTT. Translated: CASSVQGDTEAFF. Full variable domain (missing parts from reference TRBV9 and TRBJ1-1): DSGVTQTPKHLITATGQRVTLRCSPRSGDLSVYWYQQSLDQGLQFLIQYYNGEERAKGNILERFSAQQFPDLHSELNLSSLELGDSALYFCASSVQGDTEAFFGQGTRLTVV.